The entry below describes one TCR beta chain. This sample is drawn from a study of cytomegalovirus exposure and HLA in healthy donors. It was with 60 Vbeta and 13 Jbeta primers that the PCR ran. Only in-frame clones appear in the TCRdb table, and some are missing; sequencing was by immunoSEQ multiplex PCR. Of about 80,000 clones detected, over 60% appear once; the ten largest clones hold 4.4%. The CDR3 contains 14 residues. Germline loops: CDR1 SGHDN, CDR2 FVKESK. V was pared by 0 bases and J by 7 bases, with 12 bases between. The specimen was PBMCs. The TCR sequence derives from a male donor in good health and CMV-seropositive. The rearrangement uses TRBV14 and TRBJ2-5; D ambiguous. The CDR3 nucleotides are TGTGCCAGCAGCCAAGAACTCCTCTTTGGGACCCAGTACTTC. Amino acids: CASSQELLFGTQYF.